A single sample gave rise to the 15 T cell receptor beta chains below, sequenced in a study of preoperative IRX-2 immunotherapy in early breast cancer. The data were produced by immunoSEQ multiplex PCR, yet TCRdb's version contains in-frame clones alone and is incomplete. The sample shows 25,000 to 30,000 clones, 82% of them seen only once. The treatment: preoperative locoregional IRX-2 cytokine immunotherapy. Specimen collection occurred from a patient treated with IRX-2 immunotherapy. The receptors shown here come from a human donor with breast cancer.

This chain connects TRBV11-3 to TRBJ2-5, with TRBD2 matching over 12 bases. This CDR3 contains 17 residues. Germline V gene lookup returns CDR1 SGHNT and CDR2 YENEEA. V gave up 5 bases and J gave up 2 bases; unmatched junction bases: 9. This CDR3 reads CASSQLWTSGVQETQYF. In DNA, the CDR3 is TGTGCCAGCAGCCAACTATGGACTAGCGGGGTACAAGAGACCCAGTACTTC.

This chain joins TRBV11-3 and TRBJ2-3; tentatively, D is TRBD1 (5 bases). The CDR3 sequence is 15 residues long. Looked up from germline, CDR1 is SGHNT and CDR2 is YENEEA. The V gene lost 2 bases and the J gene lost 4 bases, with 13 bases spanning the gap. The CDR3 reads CASSLSRQRSDTQYF. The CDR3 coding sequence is TGTGCCAGCAGCTTATCGCGACAGCGCTCAGATACGCAGTATTTT. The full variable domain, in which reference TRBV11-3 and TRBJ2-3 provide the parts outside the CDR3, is EAGVVQSPRYKIIEKKQPVAFWCNPISGHNTLYWYLQNLGQGPELLIRYENEEAVDDSQLPKDRFSAERLKGVDSTLKIQPAELGDSAVYLCASSLSRQRSDTQYFGPGTRLTVL.

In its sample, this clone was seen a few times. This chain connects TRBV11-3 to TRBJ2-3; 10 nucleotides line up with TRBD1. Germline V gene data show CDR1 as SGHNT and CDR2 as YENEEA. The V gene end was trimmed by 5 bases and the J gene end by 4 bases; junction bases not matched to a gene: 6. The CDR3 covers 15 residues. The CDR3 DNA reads TGTGCCAGCAGCCGGACAGGGGGGTTCGCAGATACGCAGTATTTT. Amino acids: CASSRTGGFADTQYF.

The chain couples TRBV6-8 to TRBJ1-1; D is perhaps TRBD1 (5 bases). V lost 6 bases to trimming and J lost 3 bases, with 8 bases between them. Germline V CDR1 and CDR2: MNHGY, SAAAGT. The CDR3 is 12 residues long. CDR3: CASSPGDTEAFF. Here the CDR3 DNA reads TGTGCCAGCAGCCCGGGGGACACTGAAGCTTTCTTT.

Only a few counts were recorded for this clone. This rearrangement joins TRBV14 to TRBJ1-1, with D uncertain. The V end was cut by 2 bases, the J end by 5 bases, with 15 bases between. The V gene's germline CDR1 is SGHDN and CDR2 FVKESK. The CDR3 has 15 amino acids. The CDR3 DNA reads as TGTGCCAGCAGCCAAACAAGCGGCTTGGGAACTGAAGCTTTCTTT. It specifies CASSQTSGLGTEAFF.

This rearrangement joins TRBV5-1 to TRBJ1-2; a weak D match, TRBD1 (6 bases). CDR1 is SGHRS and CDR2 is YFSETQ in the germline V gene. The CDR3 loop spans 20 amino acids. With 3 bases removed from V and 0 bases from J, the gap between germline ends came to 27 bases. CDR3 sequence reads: CASSSRQRRDGTPTNYGYTF. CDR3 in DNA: TGCGCCAGCAGCTCCCGGCAGCGCAGGGACGGGACACCTACTAACTATGGCTACACCTTC. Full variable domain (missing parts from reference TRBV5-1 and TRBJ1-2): KAGVTQTPRYLIKTRGQQVTLSCSPISGHRSVSWYQQTPGQGLQFLFEYFSETQRNKGNFPGRFSGRQFSNSRSEMNVSTLELGDSALYLCASSSRQRRDGTPTNYGYTFGSGTRLTVV.

The CDR3: CASSQQGLYEQYF. The CDR3 DNA follows: TGTGCCAGCAGCCAACAGGGGTTGTACGAGCAGTACTTC. The chain has TRBV7-2 and TRBJ2-7; 7 bases line up with TRBD1. Germline CDR1 and CDR2: SGHTA and FQGNSA. The CDR3 contains 13 residues. V shed 5 bases and J 4 bases; nucleotides not matched to a gene: 5.

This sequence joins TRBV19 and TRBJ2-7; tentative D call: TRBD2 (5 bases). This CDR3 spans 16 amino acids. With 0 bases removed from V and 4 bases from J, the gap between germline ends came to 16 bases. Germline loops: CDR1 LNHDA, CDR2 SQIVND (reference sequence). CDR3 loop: CASSIEAGLNLYEQYF. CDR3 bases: TGTGCCAGTAGTATAGAGGCTGGACTTAACCTGTACGAGCAGTACTTC.

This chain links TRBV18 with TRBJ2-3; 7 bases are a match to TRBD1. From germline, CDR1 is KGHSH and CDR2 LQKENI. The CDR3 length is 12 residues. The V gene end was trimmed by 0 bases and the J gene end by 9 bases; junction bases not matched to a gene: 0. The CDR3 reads CASSPPTGTQYF. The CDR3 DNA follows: TGTGCCAGCTCACCACCGACAGGGACGCAGTATTTT.

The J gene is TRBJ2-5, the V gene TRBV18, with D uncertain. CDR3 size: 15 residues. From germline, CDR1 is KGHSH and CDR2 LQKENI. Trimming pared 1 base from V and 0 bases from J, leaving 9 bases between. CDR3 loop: CASSPRGSDQETQYF. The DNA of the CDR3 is TGTGCCAGCTCACCACGGGGTTCTGACCAAGAGACCCAGTACTTC.

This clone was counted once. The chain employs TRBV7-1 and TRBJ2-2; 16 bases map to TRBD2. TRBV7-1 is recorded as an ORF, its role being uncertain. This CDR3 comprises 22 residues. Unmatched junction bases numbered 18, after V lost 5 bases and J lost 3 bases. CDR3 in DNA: TGTGCCAGCAGCCATCCTGGCGCGTCGGGACTAGCGGGAGGGCCGTACACCGGGGAGCTGTTTTTT. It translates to CASSHPGASGLAGGPYTGELFF.

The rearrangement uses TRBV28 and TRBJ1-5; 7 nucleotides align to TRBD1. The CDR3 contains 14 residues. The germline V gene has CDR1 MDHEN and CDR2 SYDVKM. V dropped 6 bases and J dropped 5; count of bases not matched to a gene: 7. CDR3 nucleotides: TGTGCCAGCAGACCGACAGGGTTGGATCAGCCCCAGCATTTT. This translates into CASRPTGLDQPQHF.

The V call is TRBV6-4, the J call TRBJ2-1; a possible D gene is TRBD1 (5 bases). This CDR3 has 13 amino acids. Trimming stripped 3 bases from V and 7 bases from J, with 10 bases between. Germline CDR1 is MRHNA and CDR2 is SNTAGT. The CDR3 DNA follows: TGTGCCAGCAGTGATGGGGCACGGAATGAGCAGTTCTTC. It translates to CASSDGARNEQFF.

CDR3 sequence: CASSRDRGYEQYF. The CDR3 DNA reads TGTGCCAGCAGTAGGGACAGGGGATACGAGCAGTACTTC. The chain recombines TRBV6-8 with TRBJ2-7, with 10 nucleotides matching TRBD1. CDR1 and CDR2 (germline): MNHGY, SAAAGT. The V gene end was trimmed by 5 bases and the J gene end by 4 bases; junction bases not matched to a gene: 2. There are 13 residues in the CDR3.

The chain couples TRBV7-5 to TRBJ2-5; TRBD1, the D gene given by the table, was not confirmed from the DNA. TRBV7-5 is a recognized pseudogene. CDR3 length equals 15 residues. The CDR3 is CASSHPPGGAETQYF. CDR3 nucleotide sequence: TGTGCCAGCAGCCATCCCCCGGGTGGGGCAGAGACCCAGTACTTC.